The clone carrying this T cell receptor (beta chain) was counted at least ten times. Its specificity is not known. Per the original data handling: A papillary thyroid cancer distant-metastasis classifier was built from CDR3 differences across clinicopathological groups. TCRdb re-called the PCR reads with MiXCR. TCRdb, not the original authors, processed these V and J calls. The sample lists around 45,000 clones; roughly 15% were seen once. This record comes from a study of metastatic and nonmetastatic thyroid tumors. Study overall: Repertoires from blood and tumor or nodule tissue of malignant and benign thyroid patients were compared.

The entire patient cohort was treatment-naive prior to thyroid surgery. Regarding the study as a whole: For both blood and tumor, malignant thyroid tumors reportedly showed significantly higher TCR beta diversity than benign nodules did.

Unmatched junction bases numbered 4, after V lost 4 bases and J lost 5 bases. The germline CDR1 and CDR2 sequences are DFQATT and SNEGSKA (reference sequence). The CDR3 is 14 amino acids. The gene calls are TRBV20-1 and TRBJ2-1; 11 nucleotides align to TRBD2. Sequenced sample: blood. This clonotype originated in a female donor with papillary thyroid cancer or a benign thyroid nodule (not recorded which). Some clones in this sample may be carry-over from other donors' samples. The CDR3 sequence: CSAKLAGEDNEQFF. The CDR3, as DNA: TGCAGTGCTAAACTAGCGGGAGAGGACAATGAGCAGTTCTTC.